One TCR beta chain is described in this entry. The record originates from a study of low-dose radiotherapy and immunotherapy resistance in tumors. Priming of first-strand cDNA relied on TRAV- and TRBV-specific primers (covering alpha and beta chains). For amplifying TCRs, the PCR ran for around 20 cycles with Phusion, which was used together with a constant-region primer and the adapter on the V primers. MiXCR, run by TCRdb on the reads, gives a single entry per CDR3 protein. This table has 13,000 to 15,000 distinct CDR3 sequences, roughly 75% appearing once. V was trimmed by 5 bases and J by 9 bases, leaving 15 bases between them. The CDR3 spans 13 residues. Germline values: CDR1 SGHDT, CDR2 YYEEEE.

The sequence was collected from a human donor with advanced metastatic prostate, ovarian, gallbladder or colorectal cancer (not recorded which). This table probably holds off-target reads from a library built for another chain. V is TRBV5-6 and J is TRBJ1-5; D is unclear. The CDR3 protein is CASSDDGESPQHF. CDR3 DNA: TGTGCCAGCAGTGACGACGGCGAATCGCCCCAGCATTTT.